The clone carrying this TCR beta chain was seen just once. The CDR3 sequence is 15 residues long. Per germline, CDR1 GTSNPN and CDR2 SVGIG (reference sequence). Trimming took 0 bases from V and 2 from J, leaving 13 bases between them. These data come from a study of OX40 agonist ivuxolimab in advanced cancers. Whole-study context: Patients enrolled in dose escalation were diagnosed with hepatocellular carcinoma, melanoma, renal cell or head and neck cancer.

TCRdb's table, derived via immunoSEQ multiplex PCR, lists solely in-frame clones and lacks some. The data hold 82,000 or so clones, with just under 95% observed a single time. The chain is built from TRBV30 and TRBJ1-2; no firm D call. The source of this sequence is an adult with an advanced solid tumor such as melanoma, head and neck, liver or kidney cancer. The source material was CD4+ or CD8+ T cells sorted from blood, sampled in a trial of the OX40 agonist ivuxolimab. The DNA of the CDR3 is TGTGCCTGGAGTGTACATCCCCCGAGCAACTATGGCTACACCTTC. This codes for CAWSVHPPSNYGYTF.